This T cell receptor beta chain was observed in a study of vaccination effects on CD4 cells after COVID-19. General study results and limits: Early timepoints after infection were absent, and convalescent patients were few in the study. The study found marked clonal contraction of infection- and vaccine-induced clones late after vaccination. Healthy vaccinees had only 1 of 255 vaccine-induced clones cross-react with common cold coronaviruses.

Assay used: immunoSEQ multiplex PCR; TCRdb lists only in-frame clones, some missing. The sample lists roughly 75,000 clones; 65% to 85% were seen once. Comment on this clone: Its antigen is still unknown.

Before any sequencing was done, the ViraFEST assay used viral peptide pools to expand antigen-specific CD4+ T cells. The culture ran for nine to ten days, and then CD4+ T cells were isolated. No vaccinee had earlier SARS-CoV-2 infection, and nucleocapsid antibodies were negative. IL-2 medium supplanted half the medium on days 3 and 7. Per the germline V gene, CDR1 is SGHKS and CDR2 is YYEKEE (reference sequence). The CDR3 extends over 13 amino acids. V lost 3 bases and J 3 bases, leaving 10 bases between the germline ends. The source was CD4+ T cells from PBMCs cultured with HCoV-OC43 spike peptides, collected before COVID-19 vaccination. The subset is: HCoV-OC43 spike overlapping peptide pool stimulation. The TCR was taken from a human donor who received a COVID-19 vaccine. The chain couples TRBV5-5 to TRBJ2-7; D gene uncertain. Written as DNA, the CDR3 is TGTGCCAGCAGCTCTGGATGGAGCTACGAGCAGTACGTC. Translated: CASSSGWSYEQYV.